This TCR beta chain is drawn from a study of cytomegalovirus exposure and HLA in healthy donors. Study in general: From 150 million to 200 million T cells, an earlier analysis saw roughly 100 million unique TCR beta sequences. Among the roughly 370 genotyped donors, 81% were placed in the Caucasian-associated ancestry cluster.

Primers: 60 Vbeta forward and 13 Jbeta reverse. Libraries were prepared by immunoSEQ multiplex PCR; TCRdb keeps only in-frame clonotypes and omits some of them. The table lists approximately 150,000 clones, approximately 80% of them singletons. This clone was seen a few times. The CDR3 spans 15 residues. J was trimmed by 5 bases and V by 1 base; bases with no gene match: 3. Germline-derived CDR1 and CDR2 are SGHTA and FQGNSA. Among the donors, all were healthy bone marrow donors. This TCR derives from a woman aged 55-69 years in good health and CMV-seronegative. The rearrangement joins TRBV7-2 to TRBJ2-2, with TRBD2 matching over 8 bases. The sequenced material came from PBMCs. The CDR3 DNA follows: TGTGCCAGCAGCTTAGTGTCTAGCGGGACCGGGGAGCTGTTTTTT. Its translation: CASSLVSSGTGELFF.